This T cell receptor (beta chain) was documented in a study of read filtering for tumor transcriptome and immune sequencing. Study-level information: Under 10 patients were R-ISS I, approximately 15 were R-ISS II, more than five were R-ISS III. IR-seq gave about 3.5 to 11 million TCR reads per sample; RNA-seq gave roughly 75 to 1,300. General observations from the study: IR-seq and RNA-seq agreed better without single-read clonotypes.

Bone marrow was sampled from every patient at the time of active disease. From around 440 ng of RNA, a library with molecular barcoded alpha/delta and beta/gamma adaptors was made. One entry per CDR3 protein results from TCRdb running MiXCR on the reads. Altogether around 140,000 distinct CDR3 sequences are present, less than 15% being singletons, with the ten largest covering approximately 8%. This clonotype was observed a handful of times. The antigen remains unidentified. Germline V gives CDR1 MNHNY, CDR2 SVGAGI (reference sequence). The CDR3 runs to 18 residues. V was cut by 7 bases and J by 5 bases, with 27 bases left in between.

The TCR comes from a donor older than 35 with multiple myeloma. The sample comprised a population of CD138-negative cells sorted from bone marrow. V usage is TRBV6-6 and J usage is TRBJ2-1; D might be TRBD1 (7 bases). CDR3 region: CASKGGQRSGSVDNEQFF. CDR3 bases: TGTGCCAGCAAGGGGGGACAGAGGAGTGGAAGCGTCGACAATGAGCAGTTCTTC.